Shown below are 20 T cell receptor beta chains from a single sample sequenced in a study of T cells in tuberculosis. TCRdb keeps only in-frame clones here, not all; method: immunoSEQ multiplex PCR. The table lists some 31,000 clones, 95% of them singletons, with 2.4% in the top ten. Sequenced sample: PBMCs. The receptors stem from a donor aged 10-29 years with latent tuberculosis or without tuberculosis infection.

The gene calls are TRBV18 and TRBJ2-7; 9 bases match TRBD1. The germline gives CDR1 KGHSH, CDR2 LQKENI. CDR3 length: 16 amino acids. The V segment lost 3 bases and the J segment 3 bases; nucleotides outside the gene matches: 9. The CDR3 DNA follows: TGTGCCAGCTCACCGGCGGCACAGGGGGCTTTCTACGAGCAGTACTTC. Translating gives CASSPAAQGAFYEQYF.

V gene TRBV27 combines with J gene TRBJ2-7, with D hard to call. CDR1 MNHEY and CDR2 SMNVEV come from the germline V gene (reference sequence). V was shortened by 3 bases and J by 2 bases, with 8 bases between the two germline ends. This CDR3 spans 13 amino acids. Written as DNA, the CDR3 is TGTGCCAGCAGTTTTGGCAGTACCTACGAGCAGTACTTC. Translated, it gives CASSFGSTYEQYF.

The chain is built from TRBV7-2 and TRBJ2-7; D remains unclear. The CDR3 consists of 13 residues. The V gene lost 3 bases and the J gene lost 7 bases, with 13 bases spanning the gap. Germline CDR1 reads SGHTA; CDR2 reads FQGNSA. CDR3 nucleotides: TGTGCCAGCAGCTTGGGCTCGGCTCGAGAGCAGTACTTC. Protein product: CASSLGSAREQYF.

The chain is built from TRBV4-3 and TRBJ2-7; 9 positions agree with TRBD2. Per the germline V gene, CDR1 is LGHNA and CDR2 is YSLEER. Unmatched junction bases numbered 5, after V lost 1 base and J lost 4 bases. This CDR3 is built from 15 residues. The CDR3 nucleotides are TGCGCCAGCAGCCAAGCCCCTAGCGGGGATTACGAGCAGTACTTC. Translation: CASSQAPSGDYEQYF.

The CDR3 protein is CASSPKTSGSYNEQFF. As DNA, the CDR3 is TGTGCCAGCAGTCCAAAGACTAGCGGCTCCTACAATGAGCAGTTCTTC. This sequence joins TRBV28 and TRBJ2-1; 9 bases map to TRBD2. The trim removed 5 bases at V and 0 bases at J, leaving 5 bases unmatched. Germline CDR1 reads MDHEN; CDR2 reads SYDVKM. The CDR3 contains 16 residues.

The J gene is TRBJ2-1, the V gene TRBV7-9; 15 nucleotides line up with TRBD2. J gave up 7 bases and V 5 bases, and 15 bases lay outside the gene matches. Germline V gene data show CDR1 as SEHNR and CDR2 as FQNEAQ (reference sequence). This CDR3 region has 19 residues. The CDR3 bases are TGTGCCAGCAGCCCGGAGGGGCCCGGGACTAGCGGGAGGAATAATGAGCAGTTCTTC. Residues: CASSPEGPGTSGRNNEQFF.

The chain combines TRBV15 with TRBJ2-3, with TRBD1 matching over 12 bases. The V gene's germline CDR1 is LNHNV and CDR2 YYDKDF (reference sequence). With V trimmed by 0 bases and J by 2 bases, 9 bases remained unmatched. The CDR3 loop spans 19 amino acids. This CDR3 reads CATSRESPGTGGDTDTQYF. Here the CDR3 DNA reads TGTGCCACCAGCAGAGAAAGTCCCGGGACAGGGGGCGACACAGATACGCAGTATTTT.

The rearrangement links TRBV18 to TRBJ2-3, with D maybe TRBD2 (7 bases). This CDR3 region has 17 residues. V was trimmed by 0 bases and J by 3 bases, leaving 16 bases between them. Germline V gene lookup returns CDR1 KGHSH and CDR2 LQKENI. The CDR3: CASSPPFGGRETDTQYF. CDR3 nucleotides: TGTGCCAGCTCACCACCCTTCGGGGGGCGAGAAACAGATACGCAGTATTTT.

For this clone: Additional DNA sequences in this sample encode the identical CDR3. The V gene is TRBV19, the J gene TRBJ1-1, with D uncertain. The CDR3 covers 13 residues. Germline V lookup: CDR1 LNHDA, CDR2 SQIVND (reference sequence). The ends were cut back, 3 bases at V and 2 bases at J, with 7 bases in the middle. The CDR3 loop is CASSISGNTEAFF. As DNA, the CDR3 is TGTGCCAGTAGTATCTCGGGAAACACTGAAGCTTTCTTT.

This chain connects TRBV15 to TRBJ2-2; D might be TRBD2 (7 bases). The CDR3 covers 16 residues. Trimming took off 0 bases at V and 3 bases at J, with 11 bases between the two ends. CDR1 LNHNV and CDR2 YYDKDF come from the germline V gene (reference sequence). In DNA form, the CDR3 reads TGTGCCACCAGCAGAGATCGAGGGGGGGACACCGGGGAGCTGTTTTTT. This gives the protein CATSRDRGGDTGELFF.

The V gene is TRBV6-1, the J gene TRBJ2-7, with 8 positions matching TRBD2. CDR1 is MNHNS, CDR2 SASEGT, per germline. V lost 0 bases and J lost 7; bases outside the gene matches: 8. This CDR3 comprises 15 residues. The DNA of the CDR3 is TGTGCCAGCAGTGAAGCGCCCAGCGGGAGTGATGAGCAGTACTTC. Translated, it gives CASSEAPSGSDEQYF.

The chain combines TRBV11-2 with TRBJ2-3; 7 bases map to TRBD2. V lost 1 base, J lost 5 bases, and 6 bases stayed unmatched. Germline values: CDR1 SGHAT, CDR2 FQNNGV. This CDR3 has 15 residues. The CDR3 reads CASSLVAGAGDTQYF. The CDR3 DNA sequence: TGTGCCAGCAGCTTAGTCGCGGGAGCAGGAGATACGCAGTATTTT.

The chain recombines TRBV30 with TRBJ1-1; 7 bases are a match to TRBD1. V was clipped by 1 base and J by 6 bases; unmatched bases: 2. This CDR3 spans 12 amino acids. Per germline, CDR1 GTSNPN and CDR2 SVGIG (reference sequence). CDR3 coding DNA: TGTGCCTGGAGTGGACAGGGCGCTGAAGCTTTCTTT. Translation: CAWSGQGAEAFF.

The chain has TRBV12-5 and TRBJ2-3; D is uncertain. Trimming pared 0 bases from V and 1 base from J, leaving 14 bases between. The CDR3 covers 17 residues. Germline-derived CDR1 and CDR2 are LGHNT and FRNRAP. CDR3 amino acids: CASGLVLAVSGTDTQYF. The CDR3 nucleotides are TGTGCTAGTGGTTTGGTACTTGCGGTCTCTGGCACAGATACGCAGTATTTT.

The chain carries TRBV6-6 and TRBJ1-5, with D maybe TRBD1 (5 bases). V lost 4 bases, J lost 2 bases, and 9 bases lay in between. CDR1 is MNHNY and CDR2 is SVGAGI in the germline V gene (reference sequence). The CDR3 is 14 amino acids. The CDR3 here is CASSSRAGNQPQHF. The CDR3 nucleotides are TGTGCCAGCAGTTCCAGGGCGGGCAATCAGCCCCAGCATTTT.

The CDR3 DNA sequence: TGTGCCAGCAGCGTCCGGGACACCGGGGAGCTGTTTTTT. This sequence encodes CASSVRDTGELFF. This rearrangement joins TRBV9 to TRBJ2-2, with D unclear. The CDR3 consists of 13 residues. The germline V gene has CDR1 SGDLS and CDR2 YYNGEE. The ends were cut back, 2 bases at V and 3 bases at J, with 5 bases in the middle.

The chain combines TRBV29-1 with TRBJ1-2, with unresolved D. Trimming removed 0 bases from V and 2 bases from J, with 10 bases in between. This CDR3 contains 14 residues. Germline CDR1 is SQVTM and CDR2 is ANQGSEA. The CDR3 is CSVEDDSQNYGYTF. The CDR3 DNA reads TGCAGCGTTGAAGATGACTCACAAAACTATGGCTACACCTTC.

V and J are TRBV6-1 and TRBJ2-7; 10 nucleotides match TRBD1. Germline loops: CDR1 MNHNS, CDR2 SASEGT. The CDR3 is 13 residues long. With 9 bases clipped from V and 3 bases from J, the junction kept 5 bases outside the gene matches. In DNA form, the CDR3 reads TGTGCCAGTACCGGGGACAGGGGCTACGAGCAGTACTTC. Amino acids: CASTGDRGYEQYF.

The V and J genes are TRBV15 and TRBJ2-7; TRBD1 aligns across 8 bases. V lost 3 bases, J lost 2 bases, and 6 bases stayed unmatched. This CDR3 spans 15 amino acids. Germline CDR1 is LNHNV and CDR2 is YYDKDF (reference sequence). The CDR3 loop is CATSSGQGFAYEQYF. CDR3 in DNA: TGTGCCACCAGCAGTGGACAGGGTTTCGCCTACGAGCAGTACTTC.

The genes are TRBV11-2 and TRBJ1-1; a weak D match, TRBD1 (5 bases). Germline V gene data show CDR1 as SGHAT and CDR2 as FQNNGV. The CDR3 sequence is 14 residues long. The V and J ends lost 2 bases and 6 bases respectively, with 13 bases between them. DNA of the CDR3: TGTGCCAGCAGCTTATTGAAGGGGAGGCCTGAAGCTTTCTTT. This translates into CASSLLKGRPEAFF. Full variable domain (rest looked up from reference TRBV11-2 and TRBJ1-1): EAGVAQSPRYKIIEKRQSVAFWCNPISGHATLYWYQQILGQGPKLLIQFQNNGVVDDSQLPKDRFSAERLKGVDSTLKIQPAKLEDSAVYLCASSLLKGRPEAFFGQGTRLTVV.